The 18 T cell receptor beta chains below all came from one sample that was sequenced in a study of cytomegalovirus exposure and HLA in healthy donors. Here immunoSEQ multiplex PCR was the method, and the copy in TCRdb shows in-frame clones only, minus some. The data show over 100,000 clones, with over 85% seen just once and about 3.7% held by the top ten. Sequences were obtained from PBMCs. Receptors were obtained from a young man in good health and CMV-seronegative.

V usage is TRBV7-9 and J usage is TRBJ1-1, with a possible D match to TRBD1 (5 bases). The V end lost 1 base, the J end lost 2 bases, and 14 bases lay between the germline ends. Germline CDR1 and CDR2: SEHNR and FQNEAQ (reference sequence). CDR3 length: 16 residues. CDR3 DNA: TGTGCCAGCAGCTTAGGAGACAGAAGTTTAAACACTGAAGCTTTCTTT. Its protein is CASSLGDRSLNTEAFF.

About this clone: Other DNA sequences in this specimen translate into the identical CDR3. The chain carries TRBV19 and TRBJ2-7; no definite D call. The CDR3 extends over 13 amino acids. Trimming removed 1 base at V and 2 bases at J, with 6 bases between. Germline V lookup: CDR1 LNHDA, CDR2 SQIVND (reference sequence). CDR3 DNA sequence: TGTGCCAGTAGTATAGGCAGAACCTACGAGCAGTACTTC. This translates into CASSIGRTYEQYF.

The J gene is TRBJ1-2, the V gene TRBV15; D is unclear. CDR1 and CDR2 from the germline V gene are LNHNV and YYDKDF (reference sequence). V was shortened by 7 bases and J by 1 base, with 10 bases between the two germline ends. The CDR3 length is 13 residues. CDR3: CATTPRVNYGYTF. DNA of the CDR3: TGTGCCACCACCCCGCGCGTTAACTATGGCTACACCTTC.

This clone was found once. The DNA for the CDR3 is TGTGCCAGCAGCTTAAAGACAGGGCTGGAGGAAAAACTGTTTTTT. It specifies CASSLKTGLEEKLFF. The rearrangement uses TRBV11-2 and TRBJ1-4, with TRBD1 matching over 7 bases. Germline trimming cut 2 bases from V and 8 bases from J; bases unmatched to any gene: 8. The CDR3 extends over 15 amino acids. Germline loops: CDR1 SGHAT, CDR2 FQNNGV.

The chain is built from TRBV9 and TRBJ2-7; 10 bases align to TRBD2. CDR1 SGDLS and CDR2 YYNGEE come from the germline V gene. The CDR3 is 15 residues long. V shed 4 bases and J 0 bases; nucleotides not matched to a gene: 4. CDR3 in DNA: TGTGCCAGCAGCCCTCTAGCGGGGGTCTCCTACGAGCAGTACTTC. It codes for CASSPLAGVSYEQYF.

V is TRBV19 and J is TRBJ1-5; 8 nucleotides align to TRBD1. The germline V gene encodes CDR1 LNHDA and CDR2 SQIVND (reference sequence). There are 14 residues in the CDR3. V lost 5 bases to trimming and J lost 5 bases; unmatched junction nucleotides: 5. CDR3 nucleotides: TGTGCCAGTAGTGGCAGGGGGCAGGATCAGCCCCAGCATTTT. Amino acids: CASSGRGQDQPQHF. Full variable domain (missing parts from reference TRBV19 and TRBJ1-5): DGGITQSPKYLFRKEGQNVTLSCEQNLNHDAMYWYRQDPGQGLRLIYYSQIVNDFQKGDIAEGYSVSREKKESFPLTVTSAQKNPTAFYLCASSGRGQDQPQHFGDGTRLSIL.

The genes are TRBV11-2 and TRBJ2-3; D uncertain. Germline V gene sequence: CDR1 SGHAT, CDR2 FQNNGV. The CDR3 runs to 13 residues. V was cut by 2 bases and J by 4 bases, with 7 bases left in between. The DNA of the CDR3 is TGTGCCAGCAGCTTATCCCTCTCAGATACGCAGTATTTT. This encodes CASSLSLSDTQYF.

The J gene is TRBJ2-7, the V gene TRBV6-1; a weak D match, TRBD2 (6 bases). Trimming removed 5 bases from V and 4 bases from J, with 18 bases in between. Germline CDR1 is MNHNS and CDR2 is SASEGT. The CDR3 runs to 15 residues. The CDR3 DNA reads as TGTGCCAGCAGTTCCATACCAACTAGCCCATACGAGCAGTACTTC. Its protein is CASSSIPTSPYEQYF.

The rearrangement joins TRBV6-5 to TRBJ2-1; the D is unclear. This CDR3 contains 13 residues. V was cut by 0 bases and J by 8 bases, with 8 bases left in between. Germline CDR1 MNHEY, CDR2 SVGAGI. CDR3 DNA sequence: TGTGCCAGCAGTTACTCGAGAGAACATGAGCAGTTCTTC. It yields the protein CASSYSREHEQFF.

The CDR3 sequence is CSVEDARAAYGYTF. The CDR3 nucleotides read TGCAGCGTTGAAGATGCCAGGGCGGCCTATGGCTACACCTTC. The rearrangement uses TRBV29-1 and TRBJ1-2; D might be TRBD1 (5 bases). Germline CDR1 reads SQVTM; CDR2 reads ANQGSEA. The ends were cut back, 0 bases at V and 4 bases at J, with 12 bases in the middle. CDR3 length: 14 residues.

The CDR3 is CASSSGGPNNEQFF. For the CDR3, the DNA is TGTGCCAGCTCGTCAGGAGGCCCGAACAATGAGCAGTTCTTC. The V gene is TRBV28, the J gene TRBJ2-1; D might be TRBD2 (5 bases). Germline V gives CDR1 MDHEN, CDR2 SYDVKM. CDR3 length equals 14 residues. Trimming removed 8 bases from V and 5 bases from J, with 16 bases in between.

V is TRBV5-1 and J is TRBJ1-1; D unclear. Trimming shortened V by 1 base and J by 5 bases, and 9 bases separated the two germline ends. Germline CDR1 and CDR2: SGHRS and YFSETQ. The CDR3 is 13 amino acids. The CDR3: CASSLPPGTEAFF. The CDR3 bases are TGCGCCAGCAGCTTGCCCCCGGGGACTGAAGCTTTCTTT.

J is TRBJ1-2 and V is TRBV27; possible D gene TRBD1, 5 bases. Germline values: CDR1 MNHEY, CDR2 SMNVEV (reference sequence). There are 14 residues in the CDR3. Trimming left V 1 base short and J 1 base short, with 7 bases between. Here the CDR3 reads CASSLLGGNYGYTF. The CDR3 nucleotides read TGTGCCAGCAGTTTATTGGGGGGTAACTATGGCTACACCTTC.

The chain joins TRBV19 to TRBJ1-2, with TRBD1 identical over 9 bases. V lost 6 bases, J lost 9 bases, and 11 bases stayed unmatched. CDR3 length equals 14 residues. Germline V lookup: CDR1 LNHDA, CDR2 SQIVND (reference sequence). The DNA for the CDR3 is TGTGCCAGTAGCGTAAGGGGACAGGGAGGAAGCTACACCTTC. Translation: CASSVRGQGGSYTF.

The V and J genes are TRBV5-6 and TRBJ1-5; 8 positions match TRBD1. CDR3 length: 14 residues. Germline values: CDR1 SGHDT, CDR2 YYEEEE. V lost 5 bases to trimming and J lost 5 bases; unmatched junction nucleotides: 6. In nucleotides, the CDR3 is TGTGCCAGCAGACGGCAGGGGGCAGATCAGCCCCAGCATTTT. As protein: CASRRQGADQPQHF.

The rearrangement uses TRBV2 and TRBJ2-3, with TRBD2 identical over 11 bases. The trim removed 8 bases at V and 8 bases at J, leaving 12 bases unmatched. Germline V CDR1 and CDR2: SNHLY, FYNNEI. This CDR3 has 15 amino acids. The CDR3 sequence is CASGLASGGPGTQYF. The CDR3 DNA is TGTGCCAGCGGTTTGGCTAGCGGGGGGCCTGGTACGCAGTATTTT.

The CDR3 loop reads CASRGDYTGELFF. CDR3 bases: TGTGCCAGCAGGGGGGACTACACCGGGGAGCTGTTTTTT. The gene calls are TRBV2 and TRBJ2-2; D perhaps matches TRBD2 (6 bases). Germline V gives CDR1 SNHLY, CDR2 FYNNEI. With 6 bases removed from V and 3 bases from J, the gap between germline ends came to 8 bases. The CDR3 is 13 residues long.

The chain joins TRBV13 to TRBJ2-7; weak D call: TRBD2 (6 bases). CDR3 length: 14 residues. The V and J ends lost 8 bases and 2 bases respectively, with 16 bases between them. Germline V lookup: CDR1 PRHDT, CDR2 FYEKMQ (reference sequence). As DNA, the CDR3 is TGTGCCAGCCTATCATCCCGGGAGACCTACGAGCAGTACTTC. This codes for CASLSSRETYEQYF.